This T cell receptor beta chain was obtained from a study of T cell changes during pregnancy in multiple sclerosis. Using immunoSEQ multiplex PCR, the repertoire was profiled, and TCRdb retains in-frame clones only, with some absent. The sample gives around 67,000 clones, about 90% of which show up once; around 2.5% is in the top ten. The sample in question was peripheral blood, obtained in the first trimester of pregnancy. The TCR originated in a female donor with multiple sclerosis, enrolled in a pregnancy study.

The CDR3 DNA sequence: TGTGCCTTTTTGGACAGTAAACTCTACAATGAGCAGTTCTTC. Translating gives CAFLDSKLYNEQFF. The chain is built from TRBV30 and TRBJ2-1; tentatively, D is TRBD1 (6 bases). The CDR3 runs to 14 residues. The germline V gene has CDR1 GTSNPN and CDR2 SVGIG (reference sequence). Trimming removed 7 bases at V and 3 bases at J, with 16 bases between. Full variable domain (outside the CDR3, taken from reference TRBV30 and TRBJ2-1): SQTIHQWPATLVQPVGSPLSLECTVEGTSNPNLYWYRQAAGRGLQLLFYSVGIGQISSEVPQNLSASRPQDRQFILSSKKLLLSDSGFYLCAFLDSKLYNEQFFGPGTRLTVL.